The rows below give T cell receptor beta chains drawn from one sample of a study of cytomegalovirus exposure and HLA in healthy donors. Only in-frame clones appear in the TCRdb table, and some are missing; sequencing was by immunoSEQ multiplex PCR. The table has about 160,000 clones, 68% seen once. The material sequenced was PBMCs. The receptors were gathered from a man aged 50 to 60 in good health and CMV-seronegative. The CDR3 runs from the conserved cysteine through the conserved F or W. D genes are given only for firm matches. Only part of the rows carry a size: once, few, many, or a class if the clone is expanded.

CDR3 length,clone size,V gene,D gene,J gene,CDR3 protein,CDR3 DNA
15,-,TRBV7-3,-,TRBJ2-7,CASSLGSDRLYEQYF,TGTGCCAGCAGCTTAGGGTCGGACAGACTCTACGAGCAGTACTTC
14,-,TRBV5-1,TRBD1,TRBJ2-7,CASSLGQGPYEQYF,TGCGCCAGCAGCTTGGGACAGGGCCCGTACGAGCAGTACTTC
14,few,TRBV9,-,TRBJ1-6,CASSVVANGPPLHF,TGTGCCAGCAGCGTAGTAGCGAACGGACCACCCCTCCACTTT
13,-,TRBV14,TRBD1,TRBJ1-5,CASSRGGNQPQHF,TGTGCCAGCTCCAGGGGGGGCAATCAGCCCCAGCATTTT
14,-,TRBV10-3,-,TRBJ1-5,CAISSGFSNQPQHF,TGTGCCATCAGTTCAGGTTTTAGCAATCAGCCCCAGCATTTT
10,-,TRBV20-1,-,TRBJ1-5,CSATRQPQHF,TGCAGTGCTACCCGTCAGCCCCAGCATTTT
16,-,TRBV5-1,TRBD2,TRBJ2-5,CASSSGTSSFGETQYF,TGCGCCAGCAGCTCTGGGACTAGCAGTTTCGGGGAGACCCAGTACTTC
16,-,TRBV9,TRBD1,TRBJ2-1,CASSVRDRSSYNEQFF,TGTGCCAGCAGCGTCCGGGACAGGAGCTCCTACAATGAGCAGTTCTTC
15,-,TRBV7-2,TRBD1,TRBJ2-7,CASSLLGQGSDEQYF,TGTGCCAGCAGCTTATTAGGACAGGGGAGCGACGAGCAGTACTTC
14,few,TRBV7-8,-,TRBJ2-7,CASSSRWATYEQYF,TGTGCCAGCAGCTCTCGGTGGGCCACCTACGAGCAGTACTTC
15,-,TRBV19,-,TRBJ1-4,CASSIGGATNEKLFF,TGTGCCAGTAGTATAGGGGGAGCGACTAATGAAAAACTGTTTTTT
16,few,TRBV5-1,-,TRBJ2-2,CASSSAGSANTGELFF,TGCGCCAGCAGCTCTGCCGGGAGCGCGAACACCGGGGAGCTGTTTTTT
13,few,TRBV7-6,-,TRBJ1-4,CASSMGAPEKLFF,TGTGCCAGCAGCATGGGGGCGCCGGAAAAACTGTTTTTT
13,-,TRBV5-1,-,TRBJ2-1,CASSSTRYNEQFF,TGCGCCAGCAGCTCGACTAGATACAATGAGCAGTTCTTC
13,-,TRBV6-5,-,TRBJ2-3,CASSLVISDTQYF,TGTGCCAGCAGTTTAGTGATTTCAGATACGCAGTATTTT
14,-,TRBV19,-,TRBJ1-3,CASRQTEFGNTIYF,TGTGCCAGTAGGCAAACAGAATTTGGAAACACCATATATTTT
15,few,TRBV21-1,-,TRBJ2-1,CASSPRHSPYNEQFF,TGTGCCAGTAGTCCGAGGCATTCGCCCTACAATGAGCAGTTCTTC
12,-,TRBV2,-,TRBJ1-5,CASSKELQPQHF,TGTGCCAGCAGTAAGGAGCTTCAGCCCCAGCATTTT
14,-,TRBV28,-,TRBJ1-2,CASSLQPGSRGYTF,TGTGCCAGCAGCCTTCAACCGGGGTCGAGAGGCTACACCTTC
15,-,TRBV18,TRBD2,TRBJ2-5,CASSPPGGGGETQYF,TGTGCCAGCTCCCCGCCAGGCGGGGGGGGAGAGACCCAGTACTTC
12,-,TRBV10-3,TRBD2,TRBJ2-5,CAIRGSGGQEYF,TGTGCCATCAGGGGTAGCGGGGGCCAGGAGTACTTC
17,-,TRBV7-2,TRBD1,TRBJ1-5,CASSSFTGAAGNQPQHF,TGTGCCAGCAGCTCATTCACAGGGGCCGCGGGCAATCAGCCCCAGCATTTT